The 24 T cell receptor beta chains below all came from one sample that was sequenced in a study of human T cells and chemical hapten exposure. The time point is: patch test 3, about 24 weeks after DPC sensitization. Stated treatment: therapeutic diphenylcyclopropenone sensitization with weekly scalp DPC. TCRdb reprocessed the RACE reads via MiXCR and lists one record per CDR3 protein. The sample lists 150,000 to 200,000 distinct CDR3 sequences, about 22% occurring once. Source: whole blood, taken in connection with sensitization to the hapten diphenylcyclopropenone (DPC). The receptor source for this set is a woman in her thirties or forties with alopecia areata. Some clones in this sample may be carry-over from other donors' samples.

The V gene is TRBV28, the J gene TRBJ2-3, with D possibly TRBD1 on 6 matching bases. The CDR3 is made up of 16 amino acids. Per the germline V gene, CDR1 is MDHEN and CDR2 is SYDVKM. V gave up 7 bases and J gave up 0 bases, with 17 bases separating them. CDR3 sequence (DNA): TGTGCCAGCAACTCTCTACAGGGTACTAGCACAGATACGCAGTATTTT. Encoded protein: CASNSLQGTSTDTQYF.

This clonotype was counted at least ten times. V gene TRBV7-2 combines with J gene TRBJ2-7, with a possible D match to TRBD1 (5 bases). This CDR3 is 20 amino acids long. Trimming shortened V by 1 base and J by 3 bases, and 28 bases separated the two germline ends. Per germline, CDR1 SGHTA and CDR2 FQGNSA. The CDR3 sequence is CASSLGRGFGRLRPDYEQYF. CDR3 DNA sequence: TGTGCCAGCAGCTTAGGTAGGGGTTTCGGACGCCTACGACCGGACTACGAGCAGTACTTC. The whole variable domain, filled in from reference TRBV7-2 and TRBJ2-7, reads GAGVSQSPSNKVTEKGKDVELRCDPISGHTALYWYRQSLGQGLEFLIYFQGNSAPDKSGLPSDRFSAERTGGSVSTLTIQRTQQEDSAVYLCASSLGRGFGRLRPDYEQYFGPGTRLTVT.

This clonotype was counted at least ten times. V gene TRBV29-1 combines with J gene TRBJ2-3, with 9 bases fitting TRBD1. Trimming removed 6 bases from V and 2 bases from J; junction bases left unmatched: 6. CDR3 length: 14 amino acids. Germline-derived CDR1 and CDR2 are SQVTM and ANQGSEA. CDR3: CSVRDRESTDTQYF. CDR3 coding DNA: TGCAGCGTACGGGACAGGGAATCCACAGATACGCAGTATTTT.

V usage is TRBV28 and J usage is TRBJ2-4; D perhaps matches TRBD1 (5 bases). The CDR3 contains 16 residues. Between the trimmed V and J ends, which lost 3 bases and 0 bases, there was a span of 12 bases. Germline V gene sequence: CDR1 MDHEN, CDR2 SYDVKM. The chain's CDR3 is CASSFPNRLAKNIQYF. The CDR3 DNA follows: TGTGCCAGCAGTTTCCCCAACAGGCTAGCCAAAAACATTCAGTACTTC.

DNA of the CDR3: TGTGCCAGCAGCGCCGGGACAGGCAAAAACACTGAAGCTTTCTTT. As protein: CASSAGTGKNTEAFF. This chain joins TRBV5-4 and TRBJ1-1; TRBD1 matches at 8 bases. With 4 bases clipped from V and 2 bases from J, the junction kept 7 bases outside the gene matches. There are 15 residues in the CDR3. Germline CDR1 SGHNT, CDR2 YYREEE (reference sequence).

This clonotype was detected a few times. The CDR3 sequence is CASSLLATGRGYTF. The CDR3 DNA is TGTGCCAGCAGCTTGTTGGCTACAGGGCGCGGCTACACCTTC. The chain couples TRBV7-2 to TRBJ1-2, with a weak D call TRBD1 (6 bases). This CDR3 has 14 residues. CDR1 is SGHTA, CDR2 FQGNSA, per germline. The V end lost 3 bases, the J end lost 8 bases, and 16 bases lay between the germline ends.

The chain's CDR3 is CASSLTGQGHNEQFF. DNA for the CDR3: TGTGCCAGCAGCTTAACAGGACAGGGGCACAATGAGCAGTTCTTC. The rearrangement uses TRBV7-2 and TRBJ2-1, with 9 bases fitting TRBD1. This CDR3 region has 15 residues. Germline V gene lookup returns CDR1 SGHTA and CDR2 FQGNSA. The junction had 4 bases not matched to a gene; V was cut back by 2 bases and J by 5 bases.

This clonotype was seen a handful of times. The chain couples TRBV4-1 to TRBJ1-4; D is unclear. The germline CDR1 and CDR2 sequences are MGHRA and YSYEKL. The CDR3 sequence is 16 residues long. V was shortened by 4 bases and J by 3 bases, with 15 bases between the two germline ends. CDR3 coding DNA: TGCGCCAGCAGCCCCTGGCGGGGTGGAGCTAATGAAAAACTGTTTTTT. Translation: CASSPWRGGANEKLFF.

Here the CDR3 DNA reads TGTGCCACCAGTGACGATACAGGGGACCCCAATGAGCAGTTCTTC. This codes for CATSDDTGDPNEQFF. This chain joins TRBV24-1 and TRBJ2-1; the match to TRBD1 covers 7 bases. The CDR3 extends over 15 amino acids. From germline, CDR1 is KGHDR and CDR2 SFDVKD. V lost 4 bases, J lost 6 bases, and 8 bases stayed unmatched.

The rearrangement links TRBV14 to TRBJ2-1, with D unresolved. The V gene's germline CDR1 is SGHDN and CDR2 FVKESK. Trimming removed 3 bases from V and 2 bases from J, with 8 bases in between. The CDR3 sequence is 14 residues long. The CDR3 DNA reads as TGTGCCAGCAGCCAGAGCGCGGCCTACAATGAGCAGTTCTTC. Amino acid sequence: CASSQSAAYNEQFF.

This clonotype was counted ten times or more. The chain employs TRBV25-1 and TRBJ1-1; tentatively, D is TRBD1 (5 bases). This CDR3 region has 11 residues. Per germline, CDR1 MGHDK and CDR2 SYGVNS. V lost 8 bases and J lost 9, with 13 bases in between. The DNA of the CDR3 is TGTGCCAGCTCGACAGCCGTTAAAGCTTTCTTT. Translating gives CASSTAVKAFF.

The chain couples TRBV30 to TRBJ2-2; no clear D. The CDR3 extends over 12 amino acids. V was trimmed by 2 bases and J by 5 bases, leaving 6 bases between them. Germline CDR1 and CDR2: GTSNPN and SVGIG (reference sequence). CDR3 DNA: TGTGCCTGGAGTAAAGTGACCGGGGAGCTGTTTTTT. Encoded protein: CAWSKVTGELFF.

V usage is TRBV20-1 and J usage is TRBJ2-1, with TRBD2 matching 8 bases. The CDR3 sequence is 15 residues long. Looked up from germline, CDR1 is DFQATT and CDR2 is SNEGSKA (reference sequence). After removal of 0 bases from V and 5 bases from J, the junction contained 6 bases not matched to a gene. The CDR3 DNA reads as TGCAGTGCTAGAGATGTGGCGGGAGGTAACAATGAGCAGTTCTTC. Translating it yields CSARDVAGGNNEQFF.

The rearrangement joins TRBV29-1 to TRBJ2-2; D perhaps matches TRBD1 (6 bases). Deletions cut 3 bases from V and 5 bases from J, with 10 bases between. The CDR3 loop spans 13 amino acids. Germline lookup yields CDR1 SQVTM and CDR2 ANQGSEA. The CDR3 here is CSVDRGRTGELFF. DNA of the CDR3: TGCAGCGTTGACAGGGGACGAACCGGGGAGCTGTTTTTT.

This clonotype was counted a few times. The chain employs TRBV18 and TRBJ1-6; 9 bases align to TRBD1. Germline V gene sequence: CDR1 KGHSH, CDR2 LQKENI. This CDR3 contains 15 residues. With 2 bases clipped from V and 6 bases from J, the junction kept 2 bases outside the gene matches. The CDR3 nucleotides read TGTGCCAGCTCACCATCGGGACAGGGTAATTCACCCCTCCACTTT. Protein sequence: CASSPSGQGNSPLHF.

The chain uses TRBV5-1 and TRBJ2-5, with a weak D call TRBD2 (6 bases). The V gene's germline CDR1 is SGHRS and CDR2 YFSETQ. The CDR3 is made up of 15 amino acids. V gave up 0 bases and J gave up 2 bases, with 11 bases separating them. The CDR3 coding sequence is TGCGCCAGCAGCTTGGGCGGGACGGATCAAGAGACCCAGTACTTC. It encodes CASSLGGTDQETQYF.

The CDR3 sequence is CSATYGGHNQETQYF. The DNA for the CDR3 is TGCAGTGCCACCTACGGGGGTCATAACCAAGAGACCCAGTACTTC. V is TRBV20-1 and J is TRBJ2-5, with TRBD2 as a possible D gene (6 bases). V was pared by 6 bases and J by 0 bases, with 17 bases between. The CDR3 has 15 residues. CDR1 is DFQATT and CDR2 is SNEGSKA in the germline V gene (reference sequence).

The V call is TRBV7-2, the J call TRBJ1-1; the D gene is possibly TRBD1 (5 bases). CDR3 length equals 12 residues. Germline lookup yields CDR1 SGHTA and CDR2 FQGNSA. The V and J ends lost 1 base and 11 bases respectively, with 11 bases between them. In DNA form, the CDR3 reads TGTGCCAGCAGCTTAGAGGTAGGGGCGGCTTTCTTT. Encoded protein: CASSLEVGAAFF.

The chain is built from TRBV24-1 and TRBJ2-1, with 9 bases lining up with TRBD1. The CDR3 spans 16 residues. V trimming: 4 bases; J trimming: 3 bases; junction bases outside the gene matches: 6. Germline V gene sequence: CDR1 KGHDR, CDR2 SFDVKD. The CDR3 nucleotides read TGTGCCACCAGTGAAAAGGGACAGGGCTACTACAATGAGCAGTTCTTC. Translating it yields CATSEKGQGYYNEQFF.

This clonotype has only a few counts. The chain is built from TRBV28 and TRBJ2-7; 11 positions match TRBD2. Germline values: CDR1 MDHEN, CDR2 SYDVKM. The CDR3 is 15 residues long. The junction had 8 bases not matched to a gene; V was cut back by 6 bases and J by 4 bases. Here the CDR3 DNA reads TGTGCCAGCAGCCGTACTAGCGGGAGTCTTTACGAGCAGTACTTC. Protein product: CASSRTSGSLYEQYF.

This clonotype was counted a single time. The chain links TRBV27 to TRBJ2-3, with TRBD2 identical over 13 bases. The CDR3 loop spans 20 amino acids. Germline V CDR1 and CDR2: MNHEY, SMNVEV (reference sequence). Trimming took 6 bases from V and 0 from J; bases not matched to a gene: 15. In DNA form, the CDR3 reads TGTGCCAGCAGAACCTCCCCCGGGACTAGCGGGATCCCTAGCACAGATACGCAGTATTTT. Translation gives CASRTSPGTSGIPSTDTQYF.

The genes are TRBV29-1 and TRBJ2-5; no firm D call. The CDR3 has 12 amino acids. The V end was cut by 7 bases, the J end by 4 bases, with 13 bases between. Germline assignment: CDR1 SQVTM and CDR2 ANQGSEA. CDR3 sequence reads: CSARKWRETQYF. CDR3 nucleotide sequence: TGCAGCGCCCGTAAATGGCGAGAGACCCAGTACTTC. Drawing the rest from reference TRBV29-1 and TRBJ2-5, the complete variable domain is SAVISQKPSRDICQRGTSLTIQCQVDSQVTMMFWYRQQPGQSLTLIATANQGSEATYESGFVIDKFPISRPNLTFSTLTVSNMSPEDSSIYLCSARKWRETQYFGPGTRLLVL.

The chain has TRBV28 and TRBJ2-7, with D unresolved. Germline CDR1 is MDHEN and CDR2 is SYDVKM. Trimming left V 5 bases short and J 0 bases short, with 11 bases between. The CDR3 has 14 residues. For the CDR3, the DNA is TGTGCCAGCAGTCCTCCGTGGAGCTCCTACGAGCAGTACTTC. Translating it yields CASSPPWSSYEQYF.

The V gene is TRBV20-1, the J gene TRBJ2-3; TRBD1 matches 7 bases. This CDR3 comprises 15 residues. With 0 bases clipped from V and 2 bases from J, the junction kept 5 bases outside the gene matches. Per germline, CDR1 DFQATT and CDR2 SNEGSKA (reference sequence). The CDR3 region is CSAREGTAATDTQYF. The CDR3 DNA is TGCAGTGCTAGAGAAGGGACAGCTGCCACAGATACGCAGTATTTT.